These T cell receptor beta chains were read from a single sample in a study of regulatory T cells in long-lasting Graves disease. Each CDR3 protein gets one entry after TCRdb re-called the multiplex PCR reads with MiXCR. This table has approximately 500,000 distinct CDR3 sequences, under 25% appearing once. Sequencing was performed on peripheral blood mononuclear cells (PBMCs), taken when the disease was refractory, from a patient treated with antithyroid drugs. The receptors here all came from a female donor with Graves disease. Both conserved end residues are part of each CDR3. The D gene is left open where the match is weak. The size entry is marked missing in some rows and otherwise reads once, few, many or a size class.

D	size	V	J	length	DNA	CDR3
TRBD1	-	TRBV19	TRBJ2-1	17	TGTGCCAGTAGTGACCAAACGGGACAGGGAGTAGACAATGAGCAGTTCTTC	CASSDQTGQGVDNEQFF
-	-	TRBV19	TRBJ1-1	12	TGTGCCAGTGCACCAGAGAACACTGAAGCTTTCTTT	CASAPENTEAFF
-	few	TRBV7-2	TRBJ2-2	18	TGTGCCAGCAGCCAAAACCCCTCTGCGGGATTAAACACCGGGGAGCTGTTTTTT	CASSQNPSAGLNTGELFF
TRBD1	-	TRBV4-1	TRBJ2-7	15	TGCGCCAGCAGCCAAGATACCCAGGGGGCCTTCGATCGGTACTTC	CASSQDTQGAFDRYF
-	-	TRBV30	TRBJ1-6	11	TGTGCCTGGAGGGCTGGTTGGTCCCTCCACTTT	CAWRAGWSLHF
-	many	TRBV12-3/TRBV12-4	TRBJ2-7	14	TGTGCCAGCAGTTTCCCGGGCCACTCCTACGAGCAGTACTTC	CASSFPGHSYEQYF
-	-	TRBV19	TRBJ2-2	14	TGTGCCAGTAGTATAGCGGGCCTCACCGGGGAGCTGTTTTTT	CASSIAGLTGELFF
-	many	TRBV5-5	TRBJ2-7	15	TGTGCCAGCAACGACCACCGGGACCCGGCGTACGAGCAGTACTTC	CASNDHRDPAYEQYF
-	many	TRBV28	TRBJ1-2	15	TGTGCCAGCAGTGGTATTCCAGGGGTGGGGAGAGGCTACACCTTC	CASSGIPGVGRGYTF
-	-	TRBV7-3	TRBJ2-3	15	TGTGCCAGCAGCTTATGGGGGGAGAGCACAGATACGCAGTATTTT	CASSLWGESTDTQYF
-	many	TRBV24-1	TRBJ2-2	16	TGTGCCACCAGTGGTACTCTCCTAGGCAGCGCCGGGGAGCTGTTTTTT	CATSGTLLGSAGELFF
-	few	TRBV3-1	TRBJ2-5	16	TGTGCCAGCAGCCAAGGCAATAGCGAAGACAAGAGGGCCCAGTACTTC	CASSQGNSEDKRAQYF
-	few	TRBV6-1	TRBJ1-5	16	TGTGCCAGCAGCGGAAGACAGGTCGCGGGCAATCAGCCCCAGCATTTT	CASSGRQVAGNQPQHF
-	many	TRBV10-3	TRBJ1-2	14	TGTGCCATCAGCGCGGGTGCGGGGGAAAAAGGCTACACCTTC	CAISAGAGEKGYTF
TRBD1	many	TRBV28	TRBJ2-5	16	TGTGCCAGCAGTTTATATGGGGACAGGTCCCAAGAGACCCAGTACTTC	CASSLYGDRSQETQYF
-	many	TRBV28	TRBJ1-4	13	TGTGCCAGCAGACTCAGACAGGAGGGAAAACTGTTTTTT	CASRLRQEGKLFF
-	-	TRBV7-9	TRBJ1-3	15	TGTGCCAGCAGCTCCGACAGGCACTCTGGAAACACCATATATTTT	CASSSDRHSGNTIYF
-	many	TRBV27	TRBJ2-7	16	TGTGCCAGCAGTTTGGGACCACAGCAAGGCTCCTACGAGCAGTACTTC	CASSLGPQQGSYEQYF
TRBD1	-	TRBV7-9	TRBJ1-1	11	TGTGCCAGCAGCCCGGGACAGGTAGCTTTCTTT	CASSPGQVAFF
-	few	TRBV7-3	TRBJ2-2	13	TGTGCCAGCAGCTTAAAAGTTACCGGGGAGCTGTTTTTT	CASSLKVTGELFF
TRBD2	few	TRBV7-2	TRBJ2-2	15	TGCGCCAGCAGCTTTAGAGCGGGGGGCACCGGGGAGCCGTTTTTT	CASSFRAGGTGEPFF
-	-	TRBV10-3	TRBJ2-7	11	TGTGCCATCAGTGACAACTACGAGCAGTACTTC	CAISDNYEQYF
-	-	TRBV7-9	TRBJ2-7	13	TGTGCCAGCAGCTATGGAGGTGCCTACGAGCAGTACTTC	CASSYGGAYEQYF
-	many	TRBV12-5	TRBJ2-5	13	TGTGCTAGTGGTCCCGGCGGGGTCGAGACCCAGTACTTC	CASGPGGVETQYF
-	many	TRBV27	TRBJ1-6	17	TGTGCCAGCAGAGGGGGGCCCGATTACACATATAATTCACCCCTCCACTTT	CASRGGPDYTYNSPLHF
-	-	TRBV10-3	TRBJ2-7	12	TGTGCCATCAGTGTTGATGAAGACGAGCAGTACTTC	CAISVDEDEQYF
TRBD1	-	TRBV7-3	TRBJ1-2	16	TGTGCCAGCAGCGCCGGACAGGGGGCAAGAGGCTATGGCTACACCTTC	CASSAGQGARGYGYTF
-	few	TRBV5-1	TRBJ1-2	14	TGCGCCAGCAGTTGGGGAGAGAGCGGTGATGGCTACACCTTC	CASSWGESGDGYTF
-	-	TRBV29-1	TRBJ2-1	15	TGCAGCGTTGAATCCGGGACAACCAGGGCCTATGAGCAGTTCTTC	CSVESGTTRAYEQFF
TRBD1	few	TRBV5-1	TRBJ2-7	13	TGCGCCAGCAGCCCAACAGGGGCCAACGAGCAGTACTTC	CASSPTGANEQYF
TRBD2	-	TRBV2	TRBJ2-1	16	TGTGCCACCCAGAGAGGTTCTAGCGGGGGGTACAATGAGCAGTTCTTC	CATQRGSSGGYNEQFF
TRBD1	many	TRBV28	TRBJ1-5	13	TGTGCCAGCAGAGGGACAGGGCGCTGGCCCCAGCATTTT	CASRGTGRWPQHF
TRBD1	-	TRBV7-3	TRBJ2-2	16	TGTGCCAGCAGCTTAGGGGGACAGGGATACACCGGGGAGCTGTTTTTT	CASSLGGQGYTGELFF
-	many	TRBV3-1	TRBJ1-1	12	TGTGCCAGCAGCCAAGATACAGCTGAAGCTTTCTTT	CASSQDTAEAFF
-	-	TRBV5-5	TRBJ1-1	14	TGTGCCAGCAGCTTGGTACGAAGGGACACTGAAGCTTTCTTT	CASSLVRRDTEAFF
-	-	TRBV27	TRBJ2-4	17	TGTGCCAGCAGTTTAAGGCCCCCTAGTTGGGCCAAAAACATTCAGTACTTC	CASSLRPPSWAKNIQYF
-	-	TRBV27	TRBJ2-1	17	TGTGCCAGCAGTTTATTGGCAGCGTCGAGCTCCTACAATGAGCAGTTCTTC	CASSLLAASSSYNEQFF
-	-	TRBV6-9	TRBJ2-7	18	TGTGCCAGCAGTTACTCCATTACTCAGAGGTATTACTCCTACGAGCAGTACTTC	CASSYSITQRYYSYEQYF
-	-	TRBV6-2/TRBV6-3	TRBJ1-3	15	TGTGCCAGCCACGGACAGCCTATCTCTGGAAACACCATATATTTT	CASHGQPISGNTIYF
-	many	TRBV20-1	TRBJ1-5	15	TGCAGTGTCCCCTCCGCAACAGAGCGCAATCAGCCCCAGCATTTT	CSVPSATERNQPQHF
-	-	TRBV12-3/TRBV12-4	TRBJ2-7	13	TGTGCCAGCAGTTCCGGGACTCGCCACGAGCAGTACTTC	CASSSGTRHEQYF
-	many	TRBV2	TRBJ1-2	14	TGTGCCAGCAGGGCCGCCGGCCAGAACATACTGCCCCACTTC	CASRAAGQNILPHF
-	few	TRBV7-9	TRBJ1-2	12	TGTGCCAGCAGCCTTAACTCAGTCTCTTACACCTTC	CASSLNSVSYTF
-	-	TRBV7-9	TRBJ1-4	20	TGTGCCAGCAGCTTAGTTTCCGGGGCAGGGGACCTTGCAACTAATGAAAAACTGTTTTTT	CASSLVSGAGDLATNEKLFF
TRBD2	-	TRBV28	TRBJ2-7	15	TGTGCCAGCAGTTTCGCGGGGGGCGCCAAGGGCGAGCAGTACTTC	CASSFAGGAKGEQYF
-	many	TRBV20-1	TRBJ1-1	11	TGCAGTCGGGGGGGGAACACTGAAGCTTTCTTT	CSRGGNTEAFF